What follows are 6 T cell receptor beta chains derived from one specimen sequenced in a study of blood T cell repertoires in COVID-19. Clones were sequenced by immunoSEQ multiplex PCR, and TCRdb holds only the in-frame ones, with some missing. The sample consists of over 100,000 clones, 79% of them appearing once. The sample consisted of peripheral blood. The origin of the receptors is a woman older than 75 with acute or convalescent COVID-19.

The chain combines TRBV18 with TRBJ1-3; TRBD1 is a possible D gene (5 bases). Germline values: CDR1 KGHSH, CDR2 LQKENI. This CDR3 has 12 residues. V dropped 4 bases and J dropped 4 bases, with 5 bases sitting between them. CDR3 region: CASSRQGNTIYF. In DNA form, the CDR3 reads TGTGCCAGCTCACGACAGGGAAACACCATATATTTT.

The chain recombines TRBV2 with TRBJ2-4; 8 bases line up with TRBD1. V shed 8 bases, J shed 8 bases, and the junction held 11 bases outside the gene matches. Per the germline V gene, CDR1 is SNHLY and CDR2 is FYNNEI. There are 14 residues in the CDR3. DNA for the CDR3: TGTGCCAGCGGTGGGCAGGGGGCGTGGGACATTCAGTACTTC. It encodes CASGGQGAWDIQYF. Full variable domain (rest looked up from reference TRBV2 and TRBJ2-4): EPEVTQTPSHQVTQMGQEVILRCVPISNHLYFYWYRQILGQKVEFLVSFYNNEISEKSEIFDDQFSVERPDGSNFTLKIRSTKLEDSAMYFCASGGQGAWDIQYFGAGTRLSVL.

This rearrangement joins TRBV7-8 to TRBJ1-3; no clear D gene. Between the trimmed V and J ends, which lost 5 bases and 2 bases, there was a span of 7 bases. Germline V gene lookup returns CDR1 SGHVS and CDR2 FQNEAQ. The CDR3 sequence is 13 residues long. This CDR3 reads CASSPEPGNTIYF. As DNA, the CDR3 is TGTGCCAGCAGCCCGGAGCCTGGAAACACCATATATTTT.

This chain uses TRBV24-1 with TRBJ2-2; D might be TRBD1 (6 bases). Per germline, CDR1 KGHDR and CDR2 SFDVKD. Between the trimmed V and J ends, which lost 9 bases and 1 base, there was a span of 14 bases. The CDR3 runs to 15 residues. The CDR3, as DNA: TGTGCCACCCGCAAACGGGGACAGAACACCGGGGAGCTGTTTTTT. It codes for CATRKRGQNTGELFF.

V is TRBV19 and J is TRBJ2-6; 8 positions match TRBD1. Germline CDR1 reads LNHDA; CDR2 reads SQIVND (reference sequence). The CDR3 runs to 16 residues. The V segment lost 9 bases and the J segment 1 base; nucleotides outside the gene matches: 8. The CDR3 sequence is CASTQGASSGANVLTF. CDR3 nucleotide sequence: TGTGCCAGCACTCAGGGGGCGAGTTCTGGGGCCAACGTCCTGACTTTC.

CDR3 protein: CAWSTAGNTEAFF. The CDR3 DNA reads as TGTGCCTGGAGTACAGCAGGGAACACTGAAGCTTTCTTT. This rearrangement joins TRBV30 to TRBJ1-1; D not resolved. This CDR3 is built from 13 residues. Looked up from germline, CDR1 is GTSNPN and CDR2 is SVGIG (reference sequence). Trimming took off 2 bases at V and 1 base at J, with 8 bases between the two ends.